Following are 27 T cell receptor beta chains from one sample sequenced in a study of T cells in women clearing cervical HPV infection (dated by TCRdb to about 2018). The method was the immunoSEQ multiplex PCR assay. Held by TCRdb, this immuneACCESS table contains in-frame sequences only and omits some clones. Under half of the omission traces to an unresolved V gene where checked; the cause of the rest is unknown. Per the sample table, the count is 15,000 or so clones. The top ten clonotypes cover around 6.7% of the sample. The sample comprised blood buffy coat. These receptors came from a woman aged 18 to 69 with a cervical HPV16 infection that either progressed to CIN3+ or cleared (not recorded which).

A remark on this clone: The junction departs from germline at one end; a sequencing error may be responsible. The read comes to an end 3 residues before the CDR3 does, leaving the germline J gene to fill in the end. The rearrangement links TRBV4-2 to TRBJ2-2; D may be TRBD1 (5 bases). The CDR3 is 17 amino acids. The V gene's germline CDR1 is LGHNA and CDR2 YNFKEQ. The part of the CDR3 DNA that was read is TGCGCCAGCAGCCAAGATTGGGGCAGGTATAACACCGGGGAG. It yields the protein CASSQDWGRYNTGE. The whole CDR3 reads CASSQDWGRYNTGELFF.

As for this clone: The CDR3 goes on 3 residues after the read ends, and that part is filled in from the germline J gene. The V gene is TRBV20-1, the J gene TRBJ2-5, with D possibly being TRBD2 (6 bases). The CDR3 has 13 residues. Deletions cut 0 bases from V and 5 bases from J, with 10 bases between. Germline-derived CDR1 and CDR2 are DFQATT and SNEGSKA (reference sequence). The CDR3 loop reads CSARETRVETQYF. The sequenced part of the CDR3 DNA is TGCAGTGCTAGAGAGACTAGAGTCGAGACC.

A remark on this clone: The missing CDR3 end, 3 residues past where the read stops, is filled in from the germline J gene. The gene calls are TRBV13 and TRBJ2-2; D remains unclear. Germline V gives CDR1 PRHDT, CDR2 FYEKMQ (reference sequence). Trimming left V 0 bases short and J 5 bases short, with 4 bases between. The CDR3 sequence is 13 residues long. The CDR3: CASSLGATGELFF. CDR3 DNA, as far as it was read: TGTGCCAGCAGCTTAGGAGCGACCGGGGAG.

Incomplete CDR3 DNA: TGTGCCAGCAGCTTAGCCCAGGGAACAGATACG. Amino acids: CASSLAQGTDT. The complete CDR3 reads CASSLAQGTDTQYF. The chain is built from TRBV11-1 and TRBJ2-3, with D possibly matching TRBD1 (5 bases). Sequencing ends 3 residues short of the CDR3 end; the germline J gene provides the rest. Per the germline V gene, CDR1 is SGHAT and CDR2 is FQDESV (reference sequence). Trimming removed 0 bases at V and 3 bases at J, with 7 bases between. The CDR3 loop spans 14 amino acids.

Regarding this clone: The CDR3 end lies 3 residues beyond the end of the read and is filled in from the germline J gene. This sequence joins TRBV2 and TRBJ2-2; weak D call: TRBD2 (6 bases). The V end was cut by 5 bases, the J end by 5 bases, with 15 bases between. This CDR3 is built from 15 residues. Germline V CDR1 and CDR2: SNHLY, FYNNEI. CDR3 sequence reads: CASSFSGPQTGELFF. The sequenced part of the CDR3 DNA is TGTGCCAGCAGTTTTAGCGGTCCTCAGACCGGGGAG.

With respect to this clone: The read falls 3 residues short of the CDR3 end, and the missing part is taken from the germline J gene. The rearrangement joins TRBV5-1 to TRBJ2-1, with TRBD2 identical over 11 bases. Germline CDR1 reads SGHRS; CDR2 reads YFSETQ. This CDR3 comprises 15 residues. V lost 4 bases to trimming and J lost 4 bases; unmatched junction nucleotides: 4. The sequenced CDR3 bases are TGCGCCAGCAGCCGTAGCGGGGGGGAATACAATGAG. Translation: CASSRSGGEYNE. The CDR3, in full, reads CASSRSGGEYNEQFF.

Concerning this clone itself: The read terminates 3 residues ahead of where the CDR3 ends, so the germline J gene completes it. V and J are TRBV7-2 and TRBJ2-1; D is possibly TRBD1 (5 bases). Trimming removed 3 bases from V and 6 bases from J, with 6 bases in between. The CDR3 extends over 12 amino acids. Looked up from germline, CDR1 is SGHTA and CDR2 is FQGNSA. CDR3 amino acids: CASSFQGNEQFF. The covered CDR3 bases are TGTGCCAGCAGCTTCCAGGGCAATGAG.

The CDR3 bases that were read are TGTGCCAGCAGGGGTGGGGGGGGAGCTTCACCC. Translated: CASRGGGGASP. The full CDR3 protein reads CASRGGGGASPLHF. The gene calls are TRBV28 and TRBJ1-6, with D tentatively TRBD1 (5 bases). The sequence runs out 3 residues before the end of the CDR3; the remainder is reconstructed from the germline J gene. The V gene's germline CDR1 is MDHEN and CDR2 SYDVKM. CDR3 size: 14 residues. V lost 6 bases and J lost 9, with 15 bases in between.

As concerns this clone: The CDR3 end is not reached by the read, which stops 3 residues before it; the germline J gene fills it in. The chain combines TRBV19 with TRBJ2-1; 12 bases fit TRBD2. Germline values: CDR1 LNHDA, CDR2 SQIVND (reference sequence). The CDR3 contains 18 residues. After removal of 3 bases from V and 1 base from J, the junction contained 7 bases not matched to a gene. CDR3 residues: CASSIASGGAWSYNEQFF. The DNA read from the CDR3 is TGTGCCAGTAGTATTGCTAGCGGGGGGGCGTGGTCCTACAATGAG.

Comments on this clone: The CDR3 is cut off 3 residues early in the read; its end comes from the germline J gene. This chain uses TRBV6-1 with TRBJ2-7; perhaps TRBD1 as D (6 bases). The germline V gene has CDR1 MNHNS and CDR2 SASEGT. The germline V and J ends were trimmed by 4 bases and 5 bases, with 12 bases remaining between them. The CDR3 has 13 residues. The CDR3 region is CASSVGGWNEQYF. The sequenced part of the CDR3 DNA is TGTGCCAGCAGTGTAGGGGGTTGGAACGAG.

As to this clone: The read is 3 residues too short to cover the CDR3 end, so that end is filled in from the germline J gene. The V and J genes are TRBV13 and TRBJ2-1, with D perhaps matching TRBD1 (6 bases). The CDR3 contains 15 residues. V was trimmed by 5 bases and J by 1 base, leaving 12 bases between them. CDR1 and CDR2 (germline): PRHDT, FYEKMQ (reference sequence). The CDR3 DNA, read in part, is TGTGCCAGCAGCCCCCCCCAGGGGTCCTACAATGAG. Translating gives CASSPPQGSYNE. In full, the CDR3 reads CASSPPQGSYNEQFF.

Comments on this clone: The observed sequence ends 3 residues before the CDR3 terminus, with the missing tail filled in from the germline J gene. The chain employs TRBV2 and TRBJ1-5; no clear D. V lost 1 base to trimming and J lost 1 base, with 8 bases between them. Germline V gene data show CDR1 as SNHLY and CDR2 as FYNNEI. CDR3 size: 15 residues. CDR3: CASSEVTGSNQPQHF. The sequenced CDR3 bases are TGTGCCAGCAGTGAAGTAACGGGGAGCAATCAGCCC.

CDR3 residues: CASSPDRDYGYTF. CDR3 bases read: TGTGCCAGCAGCCCCGACAGGGACTATGGC. The J gene is TRBJ1-2, the V gene TRBV5-4; 7 positions agree with TRBD1. The CDR3 goes on 3 residues after the read ends, and that part is filled in from the germline J gene. V trimming: 4 bases; J trimming: 3 bases; junction bases outside the gene matches: 3. The V gene's germline CDR1 is SGHNT and CDR2 YYREEE (reference sequence). The CDR3 runs to 13 residues. Full variable domain (rest looked up from reference TRBV5-4 and TRBJ1-2): ETGVTQSPTHLIKTRGQQVTLRCSSQSGHNTVSWYQQALGQGPQFIFQYYREEENGRGNFPPRFSGLQFPNYSSELNVNALELDDSALYLCASSPDRDYGYTFGSGTRLTVV.

Comment on this clone: Read sequence stops 3 residues before the CDR3 end, and the germline J gene provides the missing end. The chain employs TRBV27 and TRBJ2-5; 8 nucleotides align to TRBD2. This CDR3 is built from 11 residues. V gave up 6 bases and J gave up 7 bases; unmatched junction bases: 1. Germline V gene sequence: CDR1 MNHEY, CDR2 SMNVEV (reference sequence). This CDR3 is CASSTSGTQYF. The DNA read from the CDR3 is TGTGCCAGCAGCACTAGCGGGACC.

Remarks on this clone: The missing CDR3 end, 3 residues past where the read stops, is filled in from the germline J gene. The V call is TRBV11-3, the J call TRBJ2-1; 9 nucleotides align to TRBD2. The trim removed 5 bases at V and 7 bases at J, leaving 9 bases unmatched. This CDR3 has 15 residues. Per germline, CDR1 SGHNT and CDR2 YENEEA. Incomplete CDR3 DNA: TGTGCCAGCAGCCTGAGCGGGGGGCTACTAAATGAG. Translating gives CASSLSGGLLNE. The CDR3, in full, reads CASSLSGGLLNEQFF.

Worth noting for this clone: The sequence runs out 3 residues before the end of the CDR3; the remainder is reconstructed from the germline J gene. The V and J genes are TRBV29-1 and TRBJ1-3; no definite D call. Germline loops: CDR1 SQVTM, CDR2 ANQGSEA. The CDR3 consists of 14 residues. V lost 2 bases, J lost 0 bases, and 8 bases lay in between. CDR3 sequence reads: CSVERGVSGNTIYF. Partial CDR3 DNA: TGCAGCGTTGAACGGGGAGTCTCTGGAAACACC.

On this clone itself: The read halts 3 residues ahead of the CDR3 end, with the missing end drawn from the germline J gene. V is TRBV14 and J is TRBJ2-3, with 9 nucleotides matching TRBD2. CDR1 and CDR2 from the germline V gene are SGHDN and FVKESK. The length of the CDR3 is 14 residues. V was pared by 9 bases and J by 2 bases, with 6 bases of the junction left unmatched. Incomplete CDR3 DNA: TGTGCCAGTTCCGGGACTAGCATCACAGATACG. Its translation: CASSGTSITDT. The whole CDR3 protein reads CASSGTSITDTQYF.

As regards this clone: The observed sequence ends 3 residues before the CDR3 terminus, with the missing tail filled in from the germline J gene. This chain joins TRBV19 and TRBJ2-3, with TRBD2 matching over 9 bases. Germline CDR1 reads LNHDA; CDR2 reads SQIVND (reference sequence). The junction had 1 base not matched to a gene; V was cut back by 2 bases and J by 1 base. This CDR3 is 15 amino acids long. The sequenced part of the CDR3 DNA is TGTGCCAGTAGTATATTAGCGGGGGGCACAGATACG. Its protein product is CASSILAGGTDT. From start to end, the CDR3 is CASSILAGGTDTQYF.

Notes on this clone: Read sequence stops 3 residues before the CDR3 end, and the germline J gene provides the missing end. The chain has TRBV6-2 or TRBV6-3 and TRBJ2-5, with 7 bases identical to TRBD2. The germline V gene has CDR1 MNHEY and CDR2 SVGEGT. J gave up 2 bases and V 7 bases, and 7 bases lay outside the gene matches. There are 14 residues in the CDR3. CDR3 bases read: TGTGCCAGCAACCGGGGCGGGGGTCAAGAGACC. Translating it yields CASNRGGGQET. The whole CDR3 sequence is CASNRGGGQETQYF.

Turning to this clone: The read falls 3 residues short of the CDR3 end, and the missing part is taken from the germline J gene. The genes are TRBV29-1 and TRBJ2-1, with 8 bases matching TRBD2. The CDR3 has 16 residues. The germline CDR1 and CDR2 sequences are SQVTM and ANQGSEA. V gave up 4 bases and J gave up 5 bases; unmatched junction bases: 13. This CDR3 reads CSVVSGGAVYHNEQFF. The sequenced part of the CDR3 DNA is TGCAGCGTTGTATCCGGGGGGGCGGTTTACCACAATGAG.

A remark on this clone: The CDR3 extends 3 residues past the end of the read, so its final part is completed from the germline J gene. The chain couples TRBV12-3 or TRBV12-4 to TRBJ1-3; the D is unclear. The V gene lost 5 bases and the J gene lost 0 bases, with 11 bases spanning the gap. The CDR3 covers 15 residues. This chain's CDR3 is CASSQEAASGNTIYF. The sequenced part of the CDR3 DNA is TGTGCCAGCAGTCAGGAAGCAGCCTCTGGAAACACC.

As to this clone: The CDR3 end is not reached by the read, which stops 3 residues before it; the germline J gene fills it in. The genes are TRBV10-2 and TRBJ1-1; tentatively, D is TRBD1 (6 bases). With 9 bases removed from V and 4 bases from J, the gap between germline ends came to 18 bases. Germline V gene data show CDR1 as WSHSY and CDR2 as SAAADI. The CDR3 loop spans 14 amino acids. The chain's CDR3 is CASTLDKGGTEAFF. Partial CDR3 DNA: TGCGCCAGTACTCTGGACAAAGGGGGCACTGAA.

Note on this clone: From the germline J gene comes the end of the CDR3, since the read stops 3 residues before it. This chain joins TRBV20-1 and TRBJ2-3; the match to TRBD2 covers 8 bases. The CDR3 runs 17 residues. Germline CDR1 and CDR2: DFQATT and SNEGSKA (reference sequence). Trimming at V came to 0 bases and at J to 5 bases, leaving 13 bases not matched to a gene. CDR3 in amino acids: CSARETLRGAFRDTQYF. The part of the CDR3 DNA that was read is TGCAGTGCTAGAGAAACGCTGCGGGGGGCCTTCCGAGATACG.

Comment on this clone: Read sequence stops 3 residues before the CDR3 end, and the germline J gene provides the missing end. At the DNA level, this CDR3 is encoded by other sequences in the same sample as well. The rearrangement joins TRBV10-2 to TRBJ2-3; TRBD2 matches 11 bases. Unmatched junction bases numbered 6, after V lost 6 bases and J lost 4 bases. This CDR3 is 15 amino acids long. The germline V gene encodes CDR1 WSHSY and CDR2 SAAADI. Partial CDR3 DNA: TGCGCCAGCAGCGATTTAGCGGGGGGGCCAGATACG. It specifies CASSDLAGGPDT. The whole CDR3 reads CASSDLAGGPDTQYF.

A word on this clone: The read finishes 3 residues shy of the CDR3 end, and the germline J gene is used to complete it. The chain carries TRBV7-9 and TRBJ2-3; D possibly corresponds to TRBD1 (5 bases). Germline V lookup: CDR1 SEHNR, CDR2 FQNEAQ (reference sequence). This CDR3 region has 15 residues. V was pared by 5 bases and J by 2 bases, with 14 bases between. This CDR3 reads CASSESGQATDTQYF. The CDR3 DNA, read in part, is TGTGCCAGCAGCGAATCAGGACAAGCCACAGATACG.

Turning to this clone: Read coverage stops 3 residues before the CDR3 terminus; the germline J gene supplies the remainder. The chain combines TRBV29-1 with TRBJ2-2; D might be TRBD1 (5 bases). Germline V CDR1 and CDR2: SQVTM, ANQGSEA. The ends were cut back, 0 bases at V and 6 bases at J, with 14 bases in the middle. The CDR3 extends over 15 amino acids. CDR3 in amino acids: CSVEDQAGNSGELFF. The CDR3 DNA, read in part, is TGCAGCGTTGAAGATCAGGCAGGGAATTCCGGGGAG.

The CDR3: CASGQSSSTDTQYF. CDR3 DNA (partial): TGTGCCAGCGGACAGTCAAGCAGCACAGATACG. The gene calls are TRBV2 and TRBJ2-3, with D perhaps matching TRBD1 (6 bases). The read stops 3 residues short of the end of the CDR3; the missing end is completed from the germline J gene. V lost 8 bases and J 0 bases, leaving 12 bases between the germline ends. The germline gives CDR1 SNHLY, CDR2 FYNNEI. This CDR3 has 14 amino acids.